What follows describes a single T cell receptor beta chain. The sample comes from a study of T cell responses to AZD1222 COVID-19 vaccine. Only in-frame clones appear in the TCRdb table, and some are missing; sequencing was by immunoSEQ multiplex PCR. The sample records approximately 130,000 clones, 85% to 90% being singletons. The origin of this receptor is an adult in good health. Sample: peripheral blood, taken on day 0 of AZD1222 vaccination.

In DNA form, the CDR3 reads TGTGCCAGCAGCGATCAAGGAAGAGGCACTGAAGCTTTCTTT. Translated, it gives CASSDQGRGTEAFF. V gene TRBV6-5 combines with J gene TRBJ1-1; D call uncertain. Trimming took off 6 bases at V and 4 bases at J, with 15 bases between the two ends. Germline CDR1 is MNHEY and CDR2 is SVGAGI. The CDR3 is made up of 14 amino acids.